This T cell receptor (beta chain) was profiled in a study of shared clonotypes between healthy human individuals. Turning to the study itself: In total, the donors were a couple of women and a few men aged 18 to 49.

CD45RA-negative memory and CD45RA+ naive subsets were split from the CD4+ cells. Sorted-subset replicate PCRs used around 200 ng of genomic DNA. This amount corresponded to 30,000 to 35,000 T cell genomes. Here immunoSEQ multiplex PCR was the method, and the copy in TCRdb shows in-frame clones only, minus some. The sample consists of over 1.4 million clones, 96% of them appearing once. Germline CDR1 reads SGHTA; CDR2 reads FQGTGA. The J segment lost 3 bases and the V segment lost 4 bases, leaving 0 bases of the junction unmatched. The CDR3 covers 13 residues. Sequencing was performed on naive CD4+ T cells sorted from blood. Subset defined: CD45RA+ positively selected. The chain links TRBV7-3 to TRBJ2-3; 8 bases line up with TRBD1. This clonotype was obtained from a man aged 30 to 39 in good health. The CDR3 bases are TGTGCCAGCAGCTACAGGGGGACAGATACGCAGTATTTT. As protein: CASSYRGTDTQYF.